The clone carrying this TCR beta chain was picked up many times. Its cognate antigen is unknown. Germline loops: CDR1 KGHSH, CDR2 LQKENI. Trimming stripped 6 bases from V and 0 bases from J, with 6 bases between. This CDR3 is built from 14 residues. This sample was taken from a study of T cells after yellow fever vaccination. General observations from the study: Highly abundant clonotypes carried over from the bulk population could end up in FACS-sorted repertoires as contaminants.

For TCR, cDNA came from 5'RACE template switching, which added a universal primer site and UMIs. Each CDR3 protein gets one entry after TCRdb re-called the 5' RACE reads with MiXCR. The sample yields approximately 250,000 distinct CDR3 sequences, approximately 3.6% seen once. The sequence came from a man aged 18 to 30 who received the YFV17D yellow fever vaccine. V usage is TRBV18 and J usage is TRBJ2-6; no reliable D call. The sample consisted of PBMCs, taken 15 days after the yellow fever booster vaccination. The CDR3 spells CASSENSGANVLTF. In nucleotides, the CDR3 is TGTGCCAGCTCCGAAAACTCTGGGGCCAACGTCCTGACTTTC.